This TCR beta chain was profiled in a study of cytomegalovirus exposure and HLA in healthy donors. General study findings and limits: Under in vitro conditions, three CMV-associated chains were confirmed as specific for CMV antigens. Most TCRs appeared rarely, but some public TCRs recurred in many donors. After further analysis at a later stage, 16,951 TCR beta sequences were associated with HLA alleles at 0.05 false discovery rate.

This CDR3 contains 14 residues. Trimming removed 6 bases from V and 3 bases from J; junction bases left unmatched: 8. Germline values: CDR1 SGHRS, CDR2 YFSETQ. Those who donated were healthy bone marrow donors. Both 60 Vbeta primers and 13 Jbeta primers went into the PCR. The data were produced by immunoSEQ multiplex PCR, yet TCRdb's version contains in-frame clones alone and is incomplete. The sample shows 100,000 to 150,000 clones, roughly 76% of them seen only once. Of note for this clone: The antigen remains undetermined.

Sequenced sample: PBMCs. The chain carries TRBV5-1 and TRBJ1-2; TRBD1 matches 7 bases. This TCR came from a man between 25 and 39 years old in good health and CMV-seronegative. The CDR3 region is CASTIRTGDYGYTF. The CDR3 DNA sequence: TGCGCCAGCACAATCAGGACAGGCGACTATGGCTACACCTTC.